Each of the 6 T cell receptor beta chains below was sequenced from the same sample in a study of breast tumors, draining lymph nodes, adjacent tissues. TCRdb used MiXCR to reprocess the multiplex PCR reads, holding one entry per CDR3 protein. The data show around 66,000 distinct CDR3 sequences, over 40% seen once. The sequencing sample was made of breast tumor tissue. These receptors all stem from a female donor with breast cancer. Some clones in this sample may be carry-over from other donors' samples.

This clonotype was picked up a small number of times. The V call is TRBV9, the J call TRBJ2-4; TRBD1 might be the D (6 bases). Deletions cut 0 bases from V and 8 bases from J, with 12 bases between. CDR1 and CDR2 from the germline V gene are SGDLS and YYNGEE. The CDR3 covers 14 residues. The CDR3 nucleotides are TGTGCCAGCAGCGTAGCCCCAGGGGTGGACATTCAGTACTTC. This translates into CASSVAPGVDIQYF.

On this clonotype: At one boundary the junction diverges from the germline segment, which might be a read error. The chain links TRBV20-1 to TRBJ1-5; TRBD1 might be the D (5 bases). The germline V gene has CDR1 DFQATT and CDR2 SNEGSKA (reference sequence). This CDR3 comprises 14 residues. The CDR3 DNA reads TGCAGTGCTAGGAGAGGGGCTGGGGATCACCCCCGGCATTTT. Protein: CSARRGAGDHPRHF.

In this sample, this clonotype turned up many times. V usage is TRBV7-3 and J usage is TRBJ2-5; the D gene is possibly TRBD1 (5 bases). V was cut by 4 bases and J by 5 bases, with 14 bases left in between. This CDR3 is built from 14 residues. Germline V gene data show CDR1 as SGHTA and CDR2 as FQGTGA. This CDR3 reads CASSSDQGSETQYF. The CDR3 bases are TGTGCCAGCAGCTCCGATCAGGGAAGCGAGACCCAGTACTTC.

This clonotype was picked up many times. J is TRBJ1-5 and V is TRBV12-3 or TRBV12-4, with D possibly matching TRBD1 (5 bases). V was cut by 6 bases and J by 7 bases, with 16 bases left in between. The length of the CDR3 is 14 residues. The CDR3 DNA sequence: TGTGCCAGCAGCTCACAGATAGGGGCACAGCCCCAGCATTTT. It yields the protein CASSSQIGAQPQHF.

This clonotype was counted between two and nine times. A junction boundary mismatches the germline segment, possibly from a read error. The chain links TRBV19 to TRBJ2-7; 9 bases fit TRBD2. CDR1 is LNHDA, CDR2 SQIVND, per germline (reference sequence). The CDR3 contains 17 residues. CDR3 in amino acids: CASSIGGGLARPYEQSF. For the CDR3, the DNA is TGTGCCAGTAGTATAGGCGGAGGACTAGCGAGACCCTACGAGCAGTCCTTC. Using reference TRBV19 and TRBJ2-7 for the parts outside the CDR3, the full variable domain is DGGITQSPKYLFRKEGQNVTLSCEQNLNHDAMYWYRQDPGQGLRLIYYSQIVNDFQKGDIAEGYSVSREKKESFPLTVTSAQKNPTAFYLCASSIGGGLARPYEQSFGPGTRLTVT.

The V gene is TRBV20-1, the J gene TRBJ1-1; maybe TRBD1 (6 bases). The germline V gene encodes CDR1 DFQATT and CDR2 SNEGSKA (reference sequence). V lost 5 bases and J lost 1, with 11 bases in between. The CDR3 sequence is 13 residues long. The CDR3 region is CSAGGGANTEAFF. The CDR3 nucleotides are TGCAGTGCTGGGGGGGGGGCGAACACTGAAGCTTTCTTT.